These 10 T cell receptor beta chains were all obtained from the same sample, sequenced in a study of cytomegalovirus exposure and HLA in healthy donors. Primers for the PCR totalled 60 Vbeta and 13 Jbeta. Assay used: immunoSEQ multiplex PCR; TCRdb lists only in-frame clones, some missing. Of around 100,000 clones listed, roughly 66% are singletons. The specimen sequenced was PBMCs. The receptors were gathered from a woman in her twenties or thirties in good health and CMV-seronegative.

This clone appeared a few times. V and J are TRBV6-1 and TRBJ2-6, with TRBD1 identical over 7 bases. CDR3 length: 15 residues. Germline V gene sequence: CDR1 MNHNS, CDR2 SASEGT. The V gene end was trimmed by 4 bases and the J gene end by 0 bases; junction bases not matched to a gene: 0. The DNA of the CDR3 is TGTGCCAGCAGTGGGGACAGCTCTGGGGCCAACGTCCTGACTTTC. The encoded protein is CASSGDSSGANVLTF.

The V and J genes are TRBV27 and TRBJ2-7; D not resolved. Per germline, CDR1 MNHEY and CDR2 SMNVEV (reference sequence). Deletions cut 5 bases from V and 4 bases from J, with 6 bases between. This CDR3 comprises 11 residues. The CDR3 DNA follows: TGTGCCAGCAGTGCCCGGTACGAGCAGTACTTC. Translation gives CASSARYEQYF.

V and J are TRBV7-2 and TRBJ2-3, with 10 bases aligning to TRBD2. CDR1 SGHTA and CDR2 FQGNSA come from the germline V gene. This CDR3 has 16 residues. V shed 1 base, J shed 1 base, and the junction held 2 bases outside the gene matches. CDR3 amino acids: CASSLVGTSGTDTQYF. The CDR3 nucleotides are TGTGCCAGCAGCTTAGTGGGGACTAGCGGCACAGATACGCAGTATTTT.

The J gene is TRBJ1-2, the V gene TRBV29-1; D uncertain. Trimming pared 5 bases from V and 0 bases from J, leaving 7 bases between. Germline values: CDR1 SQVTM, CDR2 ANQGSEA. The CDR3 runs 12 residues. CDR3 nucleotide sequence: TGCAGCGTTTTCCAGGCTAACTATGGCTACACCTTC. Protein sequence: CSVFQANYGYTF.

This clone was detected a few times. The genes are TRBV28 and TRBJ1-5, with a tentative D call TRBD1 (5 bases). V was shortened by 2 bases and J by 0 bases, with 8 bases between the two germline ends. Germline CDR1 MDHEN, CDR2 SYDVKM. The CDR3 loop spans 15 amino acids. As DNA, the CDR3 is TGTGCCAGCAGTTTAGACAGCTATAGCAATCAGCCCCAGCATTTT. Translating it yields CASSLDSYSNQPQHF.

The V gene is TRBV7-9, the J gene TRBJ2-3; 7 bases fit TRBD1. Germline CDR1 is SEHNR and CDR2 is FQNEAQ (reference sequence). V was clipped by 4 bases and J by 2 bases; unmatched bases: 9. The CDR3 sequence is 16 residues long. The CDR3 here is CASSSSGTVNTDTQYF. Here the CDR3 DNA reads TGTGCCAGCAGCTCGTCCGGGACAGTTAACACAGATACGCAGTATTTT.

This chain links TRBV9 with TRBJ2-3; D unclear. The germline V and J ends were trimmed by 1 base and 2 bases, with 8 bases remaining between them. This CDR3 has 14 amino acids. Per germline, CDR1 SGDLS and CDR2 YYNGEE. CDR3 sequence: CASSVQGVTDTQYF. CDR3 coding DNA: TGTGCCAGCAGCGTACAAGGAGTCACAGATACGCAGTATTTT.

The chain uses TRBV2 and TRBJ2-1, with TRBD2 as a possible D gene (5 bases). The V end was cut by 5 bases, the J end by 0 bases, with 11 bases between. This CDR3 has 15 amino acids. CDR1 and CDR2 (germline): SNHLY, FYNNEI. This CDR3 is CASSLGDISYNEQFF. The DNA for the CDR3 is TGTGCCAGCAGTCTCGGGGATATCTCCTACAATGAGCAGTTCTTC.

The chain is built from TRBV30 and TRBJ2-5, with a tentative D call TRBD2 (6 bases). The J call may be faulty, since TRBJ2-7 better matches the DNA end. Looked up from germline, CDR1 is GTSNPN and CDR2 is SVGIG (reference sequence). This CDR3 has 13 amino acids. CDR3: CAWSVTGGYEQYF. DNA for the CDR3: TGTGCCTGGAGTGTCACCGGGGGATACGAGCAGTACTTC.

CDR3 DNA sequence: TGTGCTAGTGGTTTGGTACTATCCGGGACAGGGTTGAATGAGCAGTTCTTC. Translating it yields CASGLVLSGTGLNEQFF. The V gene is TRBV12-5, the J gene TRBJ2-1; 9 nucleotides match TRBD1. V dropped 0 bases and J dropped 7; count of bases not matched to a gene: 10. The CDR3 sequence is 17 residues long. Germline values: CDR1 LGHNT, CDR2 FRNRAP. The complete variable domain, with remaining parts taken from reference TRBV12-5 and TRBJ2-1, reads DARVTQTPRHKVTEMGQEVTMRCQPILGHNTVFWYRQTMMQGLELLAYFRNRAPLDDSGMPKDRFSAEMPDATLATLKIQPSEPRDSAVYFCASGLVLSGTGLNEQFFGPGTRLTVL.